The T cell receptor (beta chain) described here comes from a study of blood T cells in healthy people across ages. Whole-study results and caveats: In long-lived donors, naive CD4+ cell counts and diversity exceeded those of aged donors. PBMCs left unsorted prevented a conclusive naive versus antigen-experienced comparison.

Concerning this clonotype: The antigen remains undetermined.

A second PCR, run for about 7 to 11 cycles, used a sample-barcoded 5' primer plus a J-beta primer mix. Tagging of each cDNA molecule was performed by a template-switch adaptor with 12 random nucleotides. TCRdb re-called the 5' RACE reads through MiXCR, storing one row per CDR3 protein. The sample includes over 1,200,000 distinct CDR3 sequences, roughly 59% of them seen just once. Deletions cut 4 bases from V and 6 bases from J, with 17 bases between. There are 15 residues in the CDR3. Germline CDR1 and CDR2: SGHRS and YFSETQ. The origin of this receptor is a man aged 18 to 30 in good health. The V call is TRBV5-1, the J call TRBJ2-4; tentatively, D is TRBD1 (6 bases). Sequenced sample: blood. CDR3 region: CASSVQGHVTNIQYF. The CDR3 bases are TGCGCCAGCAGCGTACAGGGTCACGTAACAAACATTCAGTACTTC.